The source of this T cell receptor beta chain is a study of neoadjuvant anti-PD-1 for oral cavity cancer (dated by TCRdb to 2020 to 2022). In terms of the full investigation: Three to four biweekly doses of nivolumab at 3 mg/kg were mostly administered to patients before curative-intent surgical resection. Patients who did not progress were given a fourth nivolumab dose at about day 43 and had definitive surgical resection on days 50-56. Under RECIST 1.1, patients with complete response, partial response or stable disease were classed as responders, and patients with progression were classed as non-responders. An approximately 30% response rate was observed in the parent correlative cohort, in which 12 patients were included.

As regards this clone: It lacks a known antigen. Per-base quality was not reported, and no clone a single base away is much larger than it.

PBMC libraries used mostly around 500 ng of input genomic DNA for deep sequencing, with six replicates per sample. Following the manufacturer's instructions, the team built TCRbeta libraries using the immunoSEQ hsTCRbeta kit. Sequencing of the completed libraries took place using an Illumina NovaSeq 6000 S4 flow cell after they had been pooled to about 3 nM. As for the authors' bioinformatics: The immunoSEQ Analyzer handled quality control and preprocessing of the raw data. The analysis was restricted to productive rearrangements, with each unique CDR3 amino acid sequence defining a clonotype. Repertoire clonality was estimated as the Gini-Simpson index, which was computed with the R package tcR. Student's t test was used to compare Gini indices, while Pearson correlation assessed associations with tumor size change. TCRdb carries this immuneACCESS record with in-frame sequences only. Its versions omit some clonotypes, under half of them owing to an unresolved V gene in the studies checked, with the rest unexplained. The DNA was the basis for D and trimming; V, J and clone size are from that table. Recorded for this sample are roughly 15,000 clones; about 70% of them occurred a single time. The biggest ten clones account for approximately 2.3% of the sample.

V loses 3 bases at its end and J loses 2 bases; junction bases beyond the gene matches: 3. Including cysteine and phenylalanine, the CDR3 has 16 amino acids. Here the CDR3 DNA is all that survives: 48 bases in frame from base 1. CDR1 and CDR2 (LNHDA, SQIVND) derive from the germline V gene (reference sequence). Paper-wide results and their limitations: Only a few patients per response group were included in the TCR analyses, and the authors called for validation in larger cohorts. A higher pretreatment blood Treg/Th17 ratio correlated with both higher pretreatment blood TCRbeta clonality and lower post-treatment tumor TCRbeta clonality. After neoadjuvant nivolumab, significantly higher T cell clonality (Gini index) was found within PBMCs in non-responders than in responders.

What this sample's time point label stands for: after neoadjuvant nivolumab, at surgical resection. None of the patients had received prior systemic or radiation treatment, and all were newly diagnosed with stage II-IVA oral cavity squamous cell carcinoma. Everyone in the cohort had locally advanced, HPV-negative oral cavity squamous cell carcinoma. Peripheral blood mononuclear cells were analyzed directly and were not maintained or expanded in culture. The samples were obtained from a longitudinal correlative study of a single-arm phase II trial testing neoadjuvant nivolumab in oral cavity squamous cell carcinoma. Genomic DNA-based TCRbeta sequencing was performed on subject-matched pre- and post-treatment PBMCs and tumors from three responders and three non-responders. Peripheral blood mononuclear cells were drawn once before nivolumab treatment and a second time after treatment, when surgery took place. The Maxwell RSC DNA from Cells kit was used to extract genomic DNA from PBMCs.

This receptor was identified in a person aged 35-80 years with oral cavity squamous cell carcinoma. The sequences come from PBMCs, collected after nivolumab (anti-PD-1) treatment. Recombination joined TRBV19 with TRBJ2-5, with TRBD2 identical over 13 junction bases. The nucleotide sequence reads TGTGCCAGTAGTATGGGACTAGCGGGGACACAAGAGACCCAGTACTTC. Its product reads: CASSMGLAGTQETQYF.